Below are 28 T cell receptor beta chains sequenced from a single sample in a study of beta chain features in type 1 diabetes. Findings and caveats of the study: The study found moderately but significantly shorter TCRB CDR3s in all four CD4+ subsets of Type 1 diabetes patients.

Investigators reverse transcribed all isolated RNA, so they sequenced expressed TCRB transcripts. Data came from immunoSEQ multiplex PCR; TCRdb stores just in-frame clones and leaves some out. The data show more than 200,000 clones, approximately 16% seen once. Their specific antigens are unknown. The specimen was naive CD4+ T cells from blood. The receptors stem from a young man with type 1 diabetes.

This clone was detected a few times. The gene calls are TRBV25-1 and TRBJ2-7, with 7 bases fitting TRBD1. The CDR3 sequence is 16 residues long. CDR1 is MGHDK and CDR2 is SYGVNS in the germline V gene. V lost 4 bases to trimming and J lost 3 bases; unmatched junction nucleotides: 12. The CDR3 protein is CASSGFTGTANYEQYF. Written as DNA, the CDR3 is TGTGCCAGCAGTGGATTTACCGGGACAGCAAACTACGAGCAGTACTTC.

The chain employs TRBV9 and TRBJ2-5; TRBD1 matches at 7 bases. The CDR3 sequence is 16 residues long. Germline V gives CDR1 SGDLS, CDR2 YYNGEE. Unmatched junction bases numbered 17, after V lost 3 bases and J lost 9 bases. In nucleotides, the CDR3 is TGTGCCAGCAGCGCGAGTAGTCGACTACAGGGGTCTGCCCAGTACTTC. It specifies CASSASSRLQGSAQYF.

The CDR3 nucleotides are TGTGCCTGGAGATCCGGACTAGCGGGCACCGGGGAGCTGTTTTTT. Protein: CAWRSGLAGTGELFF. This chain connects TRBV30 to TRBJ2-2; 11 positions match TRBD2. The CDR3 contains 15 residues. The V gene's germline CDR1 is GTSNPN and CDR2 SVGIG (reference sequence). After removal of 3 bases from V and 4 bases from J, the junction contained 4 bases not matched to a gene.

V and J are TRBV7-9 and TRBJ1-2, with D tentatively TRBD1 (5 bases). V was clipped by 6 bases and J by 0 bases, with 11 bases between them. Germline CDR1 is SEHNR and CDR2 is FQNEAQ (reference sequence). The CDR3 is made up of 14 amino acids. The CDR3 DNA reads as TGTGCCAGCAGTTTCGACAGACCTAACTATGGCTACACCTTC. Residues: CASSFDRPNYGYTF. Using reference TRBV7-9 and TRBJ1-2 for the parts outside the CDR3, the full variable domain is DTGVSQNPRHKITKRGQNVTFRCDPISEHNRLYWYRQTLGQGPEFLTYFQNEAQLEKSRLLSDRFSAERPKGSFSTLEIQRTEQGDSAMYLCASSFDRPNYGYTFGSGTRLTVV.

This clone has more than one count but fewer than ten. V gene TRBV18 combines with J gene TRBJ2-7; 8 bases are shared with TRBD1. The V segment lost 2 bases and the J segment 1 base; nucleotides outside the gene matches: 1. CDR1 is KGHSH, CDR2 LQKENI, per germline. The CDR3 runs 14 residues. The CDR3 loop is CASSPGTGSYEQYF. Written as DNA, the CDR3 is TGTGCCAGCTCACCAGGGACAGGTTCCTACGAGCAGTACTTC.

The chain combines TRBV6-1 with TRBJ2-5; D might be TRBD2 (6 bases). V dropped 4 bases and J dropped 2 bases, with 8 bases sitting between them. Germline values: CDR1 MNHNS, CDR2 SASEGT. The CDR3 runs 13 residues. CDR3 sequence reads: CASSGGLQETQYF. The CDR3 DNA follows: TGTGCCAGCAGTGGGGGACTTCAAGAGACCCAGTACTTC.

This clone has a handful of counts. The chain links TRBV28 to TRBJ2-5; TRBD1 is a possible D gene (7 bases). Germline-derived CDR1 and CDR2 are MDHEN and SYDVKM. The CDR3 runs 15 residues. Trimming stripped 6 bases from V and 5 bases from J, with 19 bases between. This CDR3 reads CASRAGTARMETQYF. The CDR3 DNA is TGTGCCAGCAGGGCGGGGACAGCAAGGATGGAGACCCAGTACTTC. Full variable domain (outside the CDR3, taken from reference TRBV28 and TRBJ2-5): DVKVTQSSRYLVKRTGEKVFLECVQDMDHENMFWYRQDPGLGLRLIYFSYDVKMKEKGDIPEGYSVSREKKERFSLILESASTNQTSMYLCASRAGTARMETQYFGPGTRLLVL.

This clone occurred a few times. V and J are TRBV11-2 and TRBJ1-1; maybe TRBD1 (6 bases). The CDR3 is 13 amino acids. From germline, CDR1 is SGHAT and CDR2 FQNNGV. Trimming stripped 3 bases from V and 6 bases from J, with 11 bases between. In nucleotides, the CDR3 is TGTGCCAGCAGCTTTAACAGGGAGGCTGAAGCTTTCTTT. Protein sequence: CASSFNREAEAFF.

The chain joins TRBV15 to TRBJ2-6; the match to TRBD2 covers 10 bases. The V gene's germline CDR1 is LNHNV and CDR2 YYDKDF (reference sequence). This CDR3 is built from 17 residues. V lost 8 bases and J lost 1; bases outside the gene matches: 8. The CDR3 here is CATRGLAGESGANVLTF. The CDR3 bases are TGTGCCACCCGAGGGCTAGCGGGAGAGTCTGGGGCCAACGTCCTGACTTTC.

This clone was detected a few times. The chain employs TRBV25-1 and TRBJ2-1; D is perhaps TRBD2 (6 bases). CDR3 length: 17 residues. The germline CDR1 and CDR2 sequences are MGHDK and SYGVNS. Trimming took 1 base from V and 8 from J, leaving 21 bases between them. For the CDR3, the DNA is TGTGCCAGCAGTGAATTCGGGGGAGCAAACCTAGGGGATGAGCAGTTCTTC. It translates to CASSEFGGANLGDEQFF.

This clone has more than one count but fewer than ten. The chain recombines TRBV7-9 with TRBJ2-7; the D is unclear. CDR3 length equals 12 residues. Germline assignment: CDR1 SEHNR and CDR2 FQNEAQ (reference sequence). V was clipped by 4 bases and J by 4 bases, with 8 bases between them. CDR3 amino acids: CASSSSRYEQYF. Here the CDR3 DNA reads TGTGCCAGCAGCTCATCCCGGTACGAGCAGTACTTC.

In its sample, this clone was seen a few times. CDR3 protein: CASSSPPGGALYNEQFF. For the CDR3, the DNA is TGTGCCAGCAGCTCGCCCCCGGGGGGGGCCCTCTACAATGAGCAGTTCTTC. The J gene is TRBJ2-1, the V gene TRBV7-9; 8 nucleotides agree with TRBD2. V was pared by 4 bases and J by 3 bases, with 11 bases of the junction left unmatched. This CDR3 is built from 17 residues. The germline V gene has CDR1 SEHNR and CDR2 FQNEAQ (reference sequence).

The CDR3 here is CASTTSGASGANVLTF. In DNA form, the CDR3 reads TGTGCCAGCACCACATCCGGGGCGTCGGGGGCCAACGTCCTGACTTTC. The chain is built from TRBV28 and TRBJ2-6, with D perhaps TRBD1 or TRBD2 (5 bases each). Trimming shortened V by 7 bases and J by 4 bases, and 17 bases separated the two germline ends. The germline V gene encodes CDR1 MDHEN and CDR2 SYDVKM. The length of the CDR3 is 16 residues.

This sequence joins TRBV9 and TRBJ1-3; unclear D gene. Germline V gene data show CDR1 as SGDLS and CDR2 as YYNGEE. This CDR3 is built from 15 residues. V was trimmed by 3 bases and J by 0 bases, leaving 10 bases between them. In nucleotides, the CDR3 is TGTGCCAGCAGCGAACGCTCACACTCTGGAAACACCATATATTTT. It is translated as CASSERSHSGNTIYF.

This rearrangement joins TRBV27 to TRBJ2-4; TRBD1 matches at 9 bases. After removal of 6 bases from V and 3 bases from J, the junction contained 9 bases not matched to a gene. Germline loops: CDR1 MNHEY, CDR2 SMNVEV (reference sequence). The length of the CDR3 is 16 residues. The DNA for the CDR3 is TGTGCCAGCAGCCCTTTGACAGGGGGAAGCAAAAACATTCAGTACTTC. Its translation: CASSPLTGGSKNIQYF.

This clone was detected only a few times. The CDR3 nucleotides read TGTGCCAGCAGCTTAGTTTCCAGCAATCAGCCCCAGCATTTT. Its translation: CASSLVSSNQPQHF. The chain joins TRBV7-9 to TRBJ1-5; D uncertain. The germline V and J ends were trimmed by 1 base and 1 base, with 5 bases remaining between them. The germline gives CDR1 SEHNR, CDR2 FQNEAQ (reference sequence). The CDR3 consists of 14 residues.

This clone was found a few times. The chain couples TRBV7-2 to TRBJ2-5; D may correspond to TRBD1 or TRBD2 (5 bases each). This CDR3 comprises 12 residues. Trimming shortened V by 0 bases and J by 12 bases, and 11 bases separated the two germline ends. Per germline, CDR1 SGHTA and CDR2 FQGNSA. In DNA, the CDR3 is TGTGCCAGCAGCTTAGCGGGCAGGGAGAAGTACTTC. This sequence encodes CASSLAGREKYF.

This CDR3 is CASSESGGLAKNIQYF. CDR3 in DNA: TGTGCCAGCAGTGAATCGGGGGGGCTGGCCAAAAACATTCAGTACTTC. The chain uses TRBV25-1 and TRBJ2-4; 8 positions agree with TRBD2. The CDR3 sequence is 16 residues long. The germline CDR1 and CDR2 sequences are MGHDK and SYGVNS. V gave up 1 base and J gave up 1 base; unmatched junction bases: 3.

CDR3 sequence (DNA): TGTGCCTGGGAGGACAGGGGGGACAAAAACATTCAGTACTTC. Translated, it gives CAWEDRGDKNIQYF. This chain links TRBV30 with TRBJ2-4, with 10 bases that match TRBD1. CDR1 is GTSNPN and CDR2 is SVGIG in the germline V gene (reference sequence). The V and J ends lost 5 bases and 3 bases, in that order; junction bases with no gene match: 4. The CDR3 is made up of 14 amino acids.

This clone was picked up a small number of times. The J gene is TRBJ1-1, the V gene TRBV27; no definite D call. V was cut by 4 bases and J by 4 bases, with 13 bases left in between. The CDR3 spans 14 residues. CDR1 is MNHEY, CDR2 SMNVEV, per germline (reference sequence). The CDR3 DNA reads TGTGCCAGCAGTTCCCCTCGGGTGGGCACTGAAGCTTTCTTT. This translates into CASSSPRVGTEAFF.

This clone was observed a handful of times. V gene TRBV9 combines with J gene TRBJ2-3; 7 bases are shared with TRBD2. Germline V lookup: CDR1 SGDLS, CDR2 YYNGEE. J was trimmed by 6 bases and V by 0 bases; bases with no gene match: 4. This CDR3 has 14 amino acids. In nucleotides, the CDR3 is TGTGCCAGCAGCGTAGAGGGAGGGGCTGATACGCAGTATTTT. This encodes CASSVEGGADTQYF.

This clone was counted only a few times. The chain has TRBV5-1 and TRBJ2-1; D gene uncertain. Trimming cost V 6 bases and J 3 bases, with 13 bases left between them. Germline V gene sequence: CDR1 SGHRS, CDR2 YFSETQ. The CDR3 is made up of 14 amino acids. CDR3 sequence: CASKGRPDYNEQFF. The CDR3 DNA is TGCGCCAGCAAAGGCAGACCTGACTACAATGAGCAGTTCTTC.

The chain is built from TRBV7-2 and TRBJ2-7, with TRBD2 matching over 10 bases. The V gene end was trimmed by 5 bases and the J gene end by 3 bases; junction bases not matched to a gene: 10. Germline assignment: CDR1 SGHTA and CDR2 FQGNSA. This CDR3 comprises 16 residues. The CDR3: CASSPRWTSGNYEQYF. CDR3 DNA sequence: TGTGCCAGCAGCCCCCGATGGACTAGCGGAAACTACGAGCAGTACTTC. Full variable domain (remainder filled in from reference TRBV7-2 and TRBJ2-7): GAGVSQSPSNKVTEKGKDVELRCDPISGHTALYWYRQSLGQGLEFLIYFQGNSAPDKSGLPSDRFSAERTGGSVSTLTIQRTQQEDSAVYLCASSPRWTSGNYEQYFGPGTRLTVT.

The V call is TRBV18, the J call TRBJ2-5; D unresolved. The CDR3 runs to 15 residues. From germline, CDR1 is KGHSH and CDR2 LQKENI. The ends were cut back, 1 base at V and 5 bases at J, with 14 bases in the middle. This chain's CDR3 is CASSPRSGVGETQYF. The CDR3 DNA sequence: TGTGCCAGCTCACCACGAAGTGGGGTCGGGGAGACCCAGTACTTC.

V usage is TRBV29-1 and J usage is TRBJ1-2; D might be TRBD1 (5 bases). V lost 7 bases, J lost 2 bases, and 14 bases lay in between. Germline CDR1 SQVTM, CDR2 ANQGSEA. This CDR3 contains 13 residues. Written as DNA, the CDR3 is TGCAGCGCCAGCACAGGACGAAACTATGGCTACACCTTC. Translated, it gives CSASTGRNYGYTF.

J is TRBJ2-5 and V is TRBV9, with 13 positions matching TRBD2. This CDR3 spans 15 amino acids. Germline CDR1 SGDLS, CDR2 YYNGEE. The junction had 4 bases not matched to a gene; V was cut back by 3 bases and J by 5 bases. The CDR3 loop reads CASSDGTSGIETQYF. CDR3 bases: TGTGCCAGCAGCGACGGGACTAGCGGGATCGAGACCCAGTACTTC.

A few counts support this clone. The V gene is TRBV2, the J gene TRBJ2-5, with TRBD2 matching 7 bases. The germline gives CDR1 SNHLY, CDR2 FYNNEI. V was pared by 7 bases and J by 4 bases, with 3 bases of the junction left unmatched. There are 12 residues in the CDR3. Written as DNA, the CDR3 is TGTGCCAGCACATGGGGGGGAGAGACCCAGTACTTC. It encodes CASTWGGETQYF.

This clone was counted only a few times. The chain recombines TRBV6-5 with TRBJ2-3; the D is unclear. Trimming cost V 4 bases and J 1 base, with 6 bases left between them. The CDR3 length is 13 residues. The germline V gene has CDR1 MNHEY and CDR2 SVGAGI. The CDR3 nucleotides read TGTGCCAGCAGTTTCCTAGGCACAGATACGCAGTATTTT. Translated, it gives CASSFLGTDTQYF.